This TCR beta chain was sequenced during a study of blood T cells in healthy people across ages. V was clipped by 1 base and J by 4 bases, with 13 bases between them. CDR3 size: 15 residues. The germline V gene has CDR1 SGHTA and CDR2 FQGNSA. A second 7 to 11 cycle PCR used barcoded and J-beta primers. TCRdb fed the 5' RACE reads into MiXCR, producing one record per CDR3 protein. The sample includes 720,000 or so distinct CDR3 sequences, roughly 43% seen only once; the top ten take around 30%. The sequenced material came from blood. This TCR was recovered from an elderly man in good health. This sequence joins TRBV7-2 and TRBJ1-2; D unresolved. Written as DNA, the CDR3 is TGTGCCAGCAGCTTAGACAACACAGACCTCTATGGCTACACCTTC. This encodes CASSLDNTDLYGYTF.